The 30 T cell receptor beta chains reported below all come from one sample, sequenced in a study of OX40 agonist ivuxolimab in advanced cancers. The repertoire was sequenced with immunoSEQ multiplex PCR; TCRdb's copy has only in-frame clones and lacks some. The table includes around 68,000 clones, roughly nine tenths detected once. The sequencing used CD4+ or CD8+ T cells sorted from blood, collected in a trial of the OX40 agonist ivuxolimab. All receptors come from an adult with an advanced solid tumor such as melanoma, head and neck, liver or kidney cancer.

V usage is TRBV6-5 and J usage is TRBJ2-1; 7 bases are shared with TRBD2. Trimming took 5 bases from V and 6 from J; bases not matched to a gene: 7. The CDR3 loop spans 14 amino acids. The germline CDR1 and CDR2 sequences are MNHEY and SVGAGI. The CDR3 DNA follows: TGTGCCAGCAGTCGTGGACTAGAGGTCAATGAGCAGTTCTTC. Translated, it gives CASSRGLEVNEQFF.

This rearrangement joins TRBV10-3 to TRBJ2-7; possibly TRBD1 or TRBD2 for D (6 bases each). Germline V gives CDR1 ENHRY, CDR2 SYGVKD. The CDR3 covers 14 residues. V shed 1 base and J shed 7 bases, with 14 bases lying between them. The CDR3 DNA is TGTGCCATCAGTGAGTTGGGGGGCGCTGGGGAGCAGTACTTC. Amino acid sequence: CAISELGGAGEQYF.

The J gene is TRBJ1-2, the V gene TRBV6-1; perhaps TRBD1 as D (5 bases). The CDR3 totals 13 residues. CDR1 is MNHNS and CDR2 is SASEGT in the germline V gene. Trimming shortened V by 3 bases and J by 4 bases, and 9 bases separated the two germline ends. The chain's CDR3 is CASSDPGSYGYTF. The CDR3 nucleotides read TGTGCCAGCAGTGATCCAGGGAGCTATGGCTACACCTTC.

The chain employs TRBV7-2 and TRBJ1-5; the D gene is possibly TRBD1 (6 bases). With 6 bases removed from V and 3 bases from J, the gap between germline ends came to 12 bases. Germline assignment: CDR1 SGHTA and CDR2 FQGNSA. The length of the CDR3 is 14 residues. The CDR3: CASSLGGVNQPQHF. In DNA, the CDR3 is TGTGCCAGCAGTCTCGGGGGCGTCAATCAGCCCCAGCATTTT.

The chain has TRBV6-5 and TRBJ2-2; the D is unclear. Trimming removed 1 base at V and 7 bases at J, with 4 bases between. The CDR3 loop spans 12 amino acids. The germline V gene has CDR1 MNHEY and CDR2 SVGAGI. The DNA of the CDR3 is TGTGCCAGCAGTTACTTAGGCGGGGAGCTGTTTTTT. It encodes CASSYLGGELFF.

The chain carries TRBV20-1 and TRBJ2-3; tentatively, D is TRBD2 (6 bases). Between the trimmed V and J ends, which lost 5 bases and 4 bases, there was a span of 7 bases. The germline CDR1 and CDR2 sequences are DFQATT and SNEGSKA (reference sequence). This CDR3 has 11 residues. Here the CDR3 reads CSAWRADTQYF. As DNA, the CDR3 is TGCAGTGCTTGGAGGGCAGATACGCAGTATTTT.

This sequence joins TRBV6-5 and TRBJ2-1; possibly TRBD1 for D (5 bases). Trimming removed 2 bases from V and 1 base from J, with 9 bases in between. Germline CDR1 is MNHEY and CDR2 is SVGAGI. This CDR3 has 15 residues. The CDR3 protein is CASSYTTGSYNEQFF. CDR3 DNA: TGTGCCAGCAGTTACACCACAGGTTCCTACAATGAGCAGTTCTTC.

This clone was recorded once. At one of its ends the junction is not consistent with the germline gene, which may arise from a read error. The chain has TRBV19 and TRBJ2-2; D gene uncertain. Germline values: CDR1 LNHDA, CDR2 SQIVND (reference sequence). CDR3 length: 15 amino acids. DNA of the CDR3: TGTGCCAGTAGTATAGGTAGTAGGAACGCCGGGGAGCTGTTTTTT. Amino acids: CASSIGSRNAGELFF.

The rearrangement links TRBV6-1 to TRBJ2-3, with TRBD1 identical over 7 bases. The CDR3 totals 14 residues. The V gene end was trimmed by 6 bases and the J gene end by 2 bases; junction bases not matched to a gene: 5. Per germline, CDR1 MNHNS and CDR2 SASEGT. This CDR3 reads CASRRQGNTDTQYF. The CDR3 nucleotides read TGTGCCAGCAGGAGACAGGGCAACACAGATACGCAGTATTTT.

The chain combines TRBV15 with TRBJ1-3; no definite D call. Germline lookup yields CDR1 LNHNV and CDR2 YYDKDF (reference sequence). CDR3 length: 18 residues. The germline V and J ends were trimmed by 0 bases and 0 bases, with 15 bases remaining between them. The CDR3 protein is CATSRDSGPSSSGNTIYF. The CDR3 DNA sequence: TGTGCCACCAGCAGAGATAGTGGACCGTCGAGCTCTGGAAACACCATATATTTT.

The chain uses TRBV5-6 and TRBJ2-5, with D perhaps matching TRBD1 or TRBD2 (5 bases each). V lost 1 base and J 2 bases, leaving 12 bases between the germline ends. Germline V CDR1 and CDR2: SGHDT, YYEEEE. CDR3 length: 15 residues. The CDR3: CASSLFREGQETQYF. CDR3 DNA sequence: TGTGCCAGCAGCTTGTTTCGCGAGGGGCAAGAGACCCAGTACTTC.

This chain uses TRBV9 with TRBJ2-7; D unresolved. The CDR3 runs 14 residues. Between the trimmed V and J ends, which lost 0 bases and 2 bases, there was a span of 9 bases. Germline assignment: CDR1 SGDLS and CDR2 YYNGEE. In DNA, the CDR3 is TGTGCCAGCAGCGTAGGGGCCCGGCCCTACGAGCAGTACTTC. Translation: CASSVGARPYEQYF.

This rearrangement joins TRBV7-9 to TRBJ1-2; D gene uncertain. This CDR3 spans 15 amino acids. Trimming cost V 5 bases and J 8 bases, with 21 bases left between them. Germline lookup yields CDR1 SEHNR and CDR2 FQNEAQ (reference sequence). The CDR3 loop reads CASSPTGVLWGGYTF. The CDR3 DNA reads TGTGCCAGCAGCCCTACCGGGGTACTATGGGGAGGCTACACCTTC. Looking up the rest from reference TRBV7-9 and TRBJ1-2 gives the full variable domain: DTGVSQNPRHKITKRGQNVTFRCDPISEHNRLYWYRQTLGQGPEFLTYFQNEAQLEKSRLLSDRFSAERPKGSFSTLEIQRTEQGDSAMYLCASSPTGVLWGGYTFGSGTRLTVV.

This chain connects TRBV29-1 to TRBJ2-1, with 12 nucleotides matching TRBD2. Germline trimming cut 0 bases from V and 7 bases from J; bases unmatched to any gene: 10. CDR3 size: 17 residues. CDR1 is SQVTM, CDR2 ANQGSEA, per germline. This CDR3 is CSVEDPSGRALWNEQFF. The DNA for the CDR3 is TGCAGCGTTGAAGACCCTAGCGGGAGGGCTCTCTGGAATGAGCAGTTCTTC.

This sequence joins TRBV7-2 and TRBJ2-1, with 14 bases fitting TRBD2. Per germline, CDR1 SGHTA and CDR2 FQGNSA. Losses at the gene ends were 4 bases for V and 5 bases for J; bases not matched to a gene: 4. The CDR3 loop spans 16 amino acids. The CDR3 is CASSYPTSGRDNEQFF. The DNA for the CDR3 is TGTGCCAGCAGCTACCCGACTAGCGGGAGGGACAATGAGCAGTTCTTC. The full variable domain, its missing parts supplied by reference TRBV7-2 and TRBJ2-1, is GAGVSQSPSNKVTEKGKDVELRCDPISGHTALYWYRQSLGQGLEFLIYFQGNSAPDKSGLPSDRFSAERTGGSVSTLTIQRTQQEDSAVYLCASSYPTSGRDNEQFFGPGTRLTVL.

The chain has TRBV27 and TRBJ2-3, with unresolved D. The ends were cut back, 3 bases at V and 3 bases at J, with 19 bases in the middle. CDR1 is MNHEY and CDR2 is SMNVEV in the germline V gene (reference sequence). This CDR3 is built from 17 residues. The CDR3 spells CASSFLRSPSVTDTQYF. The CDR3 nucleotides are TGTGCCAGCAGTTTCTTGCGCAGCCCCTCGGTTACAGATACGCAGTATTTT.

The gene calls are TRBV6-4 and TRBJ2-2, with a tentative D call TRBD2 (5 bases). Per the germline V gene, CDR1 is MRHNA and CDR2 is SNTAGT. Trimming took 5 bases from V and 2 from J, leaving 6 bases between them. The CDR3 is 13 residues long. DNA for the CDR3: TGTGCCAGCAGTCGGGGAAACACCGGGGAGCTGTTTTTT. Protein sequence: CASSRGNTGELFF.

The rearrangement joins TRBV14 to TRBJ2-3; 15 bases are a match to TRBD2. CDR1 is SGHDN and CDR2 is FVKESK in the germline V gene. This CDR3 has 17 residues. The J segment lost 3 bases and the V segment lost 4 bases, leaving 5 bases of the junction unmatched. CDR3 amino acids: CASSPWGLAGGTDTQYF. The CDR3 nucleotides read TGTGCCAGCAGCCCCTGGGGACTAGCGGGAGGTACAGATACGCAGTATTTT. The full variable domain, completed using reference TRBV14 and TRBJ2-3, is EAGVTQFPSHSVIEKGQTVTLRCDPISGHDNLYWYRRVMGKEIKFLLHFVKESKQDESGMPNNRFLAERTGGTYSTLKVQPAELEDSGVYFCASSPWGLAGGTDTQYFGPGTRLTVL.

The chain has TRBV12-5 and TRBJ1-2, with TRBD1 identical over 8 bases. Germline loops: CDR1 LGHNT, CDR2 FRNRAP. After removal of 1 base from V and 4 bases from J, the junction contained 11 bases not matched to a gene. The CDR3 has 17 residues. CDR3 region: CASGLAVGQGGGYGYTF. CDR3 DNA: TGTGCTAGTGGTTTGGCCGTCGGACAGGGAGGGGGCTATGGCTACACCTTC.

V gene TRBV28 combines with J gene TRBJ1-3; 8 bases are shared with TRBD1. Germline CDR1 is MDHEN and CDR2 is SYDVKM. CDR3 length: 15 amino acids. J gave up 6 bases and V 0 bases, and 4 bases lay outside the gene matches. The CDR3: CASSLWTGAENTIYF. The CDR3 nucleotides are TGTGCCAGCAGTTTATGGACAGGGGCAGAAAACACCATATATTTT.

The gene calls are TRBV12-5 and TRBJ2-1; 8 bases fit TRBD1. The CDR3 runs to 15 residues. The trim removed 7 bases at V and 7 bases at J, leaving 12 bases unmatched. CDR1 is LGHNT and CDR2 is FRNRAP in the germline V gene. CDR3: CASDIRATGGNEQFF. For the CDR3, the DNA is TGTGCTAGTGACATCAGAGCAACAGGGGGGAATGAGCAGTTCTTC.

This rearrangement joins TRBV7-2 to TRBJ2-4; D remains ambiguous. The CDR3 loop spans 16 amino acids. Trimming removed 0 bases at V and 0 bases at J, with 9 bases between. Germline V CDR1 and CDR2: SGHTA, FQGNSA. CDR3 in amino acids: CASSLAAPPAKNIQYF. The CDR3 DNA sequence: TGTGCCAGCAGCTTAGCGGCGCCGCCAGCCAAAAACATTCAGTACTTC.

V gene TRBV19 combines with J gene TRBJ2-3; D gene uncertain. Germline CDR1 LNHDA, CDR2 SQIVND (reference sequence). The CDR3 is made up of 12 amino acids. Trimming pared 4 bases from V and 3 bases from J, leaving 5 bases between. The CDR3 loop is CASSKLTDTQYF. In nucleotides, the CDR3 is TGTGCCAGTAGTAAACTAACAGATACGCAGTATTTT.

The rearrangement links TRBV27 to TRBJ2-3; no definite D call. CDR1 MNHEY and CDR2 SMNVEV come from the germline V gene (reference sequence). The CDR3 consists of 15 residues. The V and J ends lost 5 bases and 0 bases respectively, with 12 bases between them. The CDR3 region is CASSLRGESTDTQYF. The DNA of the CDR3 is TGTGCCAGCAGTCTCAGAGGCGAGAGCACAGATACGCAGTATTTT.

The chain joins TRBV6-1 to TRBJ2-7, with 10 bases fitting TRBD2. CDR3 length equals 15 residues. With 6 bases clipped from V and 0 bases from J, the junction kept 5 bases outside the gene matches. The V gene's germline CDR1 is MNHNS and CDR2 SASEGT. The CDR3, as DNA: TGTGCCAGCAGCATTGGACTAGCGGCCTCCTACGAGCAGTACTTC. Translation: CASSIGLAASYEQYF.

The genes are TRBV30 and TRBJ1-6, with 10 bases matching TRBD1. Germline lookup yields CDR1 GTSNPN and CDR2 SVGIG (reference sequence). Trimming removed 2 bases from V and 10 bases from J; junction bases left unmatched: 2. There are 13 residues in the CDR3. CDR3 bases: TGTGCCTGGAGTAGGACAGGGGGGTCACCCCTCCACTTT. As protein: CAWSRTGGSPLHF.

CDR3 bases: TGCGCCAGCAGCTTGGCCCCCCTGAACATTCAGTACTTC. This encodes CASSLAPLNIQYF. The chain couples TRBV5-1 to TRBJ2-4; D is uncertain. From germline, CDR1 is SGHRS and CDR2 YFSETQ. The CDR3 runs to 13 residues. Trimming removed 0 bases at V and 7 bases at J, with 8 bases between.

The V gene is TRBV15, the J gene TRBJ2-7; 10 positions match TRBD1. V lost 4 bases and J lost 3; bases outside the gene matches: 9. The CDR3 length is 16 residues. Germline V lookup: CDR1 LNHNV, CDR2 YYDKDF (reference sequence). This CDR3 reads CATSKYPGQGHYEQYF. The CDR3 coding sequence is TGTGCCACCAGCAAGTATCCGGGACAGGGGCACTACGAGCAGTACTTC.

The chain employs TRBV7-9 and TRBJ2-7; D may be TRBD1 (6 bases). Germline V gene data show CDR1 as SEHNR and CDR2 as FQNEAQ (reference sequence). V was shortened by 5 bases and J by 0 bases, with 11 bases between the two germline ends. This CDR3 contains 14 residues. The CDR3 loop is CASSLQTGSYEQYF. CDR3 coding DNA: TGTGCCAGCAGCCTACAGACAGGCTCCTACGAGCAGTACTTC. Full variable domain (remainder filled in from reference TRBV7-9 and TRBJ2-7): DTGVSQNPRHKITKRGQNVTFRCDPISEHNRLYWYRQTLGQGPEFLTYFQNEAQLEKSRLLSDRFSAERPKGSFSTLEIQRTEQGDSAMYLCASSLQTGSYEQYFGPGTRLTVT.

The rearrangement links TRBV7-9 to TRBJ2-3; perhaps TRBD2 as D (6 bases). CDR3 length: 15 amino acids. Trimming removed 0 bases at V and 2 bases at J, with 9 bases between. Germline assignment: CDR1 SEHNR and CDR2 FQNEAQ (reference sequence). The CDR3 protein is CASSLAGGITDTQYF. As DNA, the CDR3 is TGTGCCAGCAGCTTAGCCGGCGGGATCACAGATACGCAGTATTTT.